The T cell receptor beta chain under discussion was sequenced for a study of PD-L1 blockade in urothelial cancer. Overall study context: T cell content in blood samples showed a median of approximately 150,000.

Trimming pared 3 bases from V and 1 base from J, leaving 9 bases between. This CDR3 has 14 amino acids. Germline V gene sequence: CDR1 KGHSH, CDR2 LQKENI. The time point here: pretreatment peripheral blood. Profiled with immunoSEQ multiplex PCR; TCRdb holds only in-frame clones, not every one. The data show tens of thousands of clones, around 87% seen once. This clonotype was sampled from a man between 60 and 70 years old with urothelial cancer. J is TRBJ2-5 and V is TRBV18; D is undetermined. The sample in question was PBMCs, obtained around atezolizumab (anti-PD-L1) treatment. The CDR3 sequence: CASSPGAAQETQYF. CDR3 nucleotides: TGTGCCAGCTCACCGGGCGCAGCCCAAGAGACCCAGTACTTC.